The clone carrying this T cell receptor beta chain was seen a handful of times. Its antigen is not known. The data were taken from a study of cytomegalovirus exposure and HLA in healthy donors. Study-wide findings and caveats: The study dropped some indistinguishable V segments, TRBV6-2 and TRBV6-3 among them. The only immune exposure information that was available was CMV serostatus. Later, TCR association rates were found to vary by HLA locus, highest for DRB1 and lowest for HLA-C.

The PCR had 60 Vbeta and 13 Jbeta primers. Some clones are missing from TCRdb's copy, which holds only in-frame ones; the method was immunoSEQ multiplex PCR. Here the sample spans around 200,000 clones, over 65% being singletons. V lost 2 bases, J lost 7 bases, and 3 bases stayed unmatched. The CDR3 has 13 residues. Germline CDR1 SGHNT, CDR2 YYREEE (reference sequence). Input material: PBMCs. The TCR sequence derives from a woman aged 55-69 years in good health and CMV-seropositive. The rearrangement links TRBV5-4 to TRBJ2-4; 7 bases fit TRBD2. The CDR3 DNA reads TGTGCCAGCAGCTTCGGGGGGATCAACATTCAGTACTTC. Amino acid sequence: CASSFGGINIQYF.